This T cell receptor gamma chain was obtained from a study of gamma-delta chains in newborns, infants, children. Overall study: Microbial exposure reportedly drives polyclonal innate γδ T cell expansion after birth.

Germline V gives CDR1 VTNTFY, CDR2 YDVSTARD (reference sequence). This CDR3 is built from 16 residues. As for this clone: A read error may explain this, as a much larger clone is one base away.

TCRdb reprocessed the reads through CATT. The table records under 1,500 gamma-chain clones, 56% of them present only once. Sequenced sample: blood. There is no J gene call, but TRGV3 is given as the V gene. This receptor was taken from a child who was a newborn, infant or young child, either healthy, febrile or measles-vaccinated (not recorded which). The CDR3 DNA reads as TGTGCCACCTGGGACAGGCCCCCGGAGGGAGATTATAAGAGACTCTTT. Its translation is CATWDRPPEGDYKRLF.